This T cell receptor (beta chain) comes out of a study of blood T cell repertoires in COVID-19. Method: immunoSEQ multiplex PCR; TCRdb's copy keeps in-frame clones and lacks some. This sample carries approximately 160,000 clones, around 85% of them seen once, and the ten largest clones take roughly 1.1%. CDR1 is SGHTA, CDR2 FQGNSA, per germline. V lost 0 bases and J lost 3, with 14 bases in between. The length of the CDR3 is 16 residues. J is TRBJ1-2 and V is TRBV7-2; no clear D gene. The TCR originated in a man between 60 and 75 years old who had recovered from COVID-19. Material for sequencing was peripheral blood. CDR3 in amino acids: CASSLAAPTGDYGYTF. Here the CDR3 DNA reads TGTGCCAGCAGCTTAGCCGCCCCCACCGGGGACTATGGCTACACCTTC.